These 7 T cell receptor beta chains came from one sample sequenced in a study of T cell repertoires in cytomegalovirus infection. These receptors are not linked to any known antigen. Using its own MiXCR run on the reads, TCRdb lists one record per CDR3 protein. The sample includes about 110,000 distinct CDR3 sequences, 29% of them seen just once. Specimen: CD8+ T cells from cultured PBMCs, collected from culture after CMV antigen stimulation. The receptors stem from a human donor in good health (CMV status not recorded). Some clones in this sample may be carry-over from other donors' samples.

The V call is TRBV27, the J call TRBJ2-3, with TRBD2 identical over 11 bases. The CDR3 spans 16 residues. CDR1 and CDR2 (germline): MNHEY, SMNVEV (reference sequence). V gave up 3 bases and J gave up 4 bases; unmatched junction bases: 6. The CDR3 region has the DNA TGTGCCAGCAGTTTTCTAGCGGGGGGACGGGCAGATACGCAGTATTTT. This gives the protein CASSFLAGGRADTQYF.

In this sample, this clonotype turned up a few times. V is TRBV7-8 and J is TRBJ1-2; no clear D gene. CDR3 size: 14 residues. CDR1 and CDR2 from the germline V gene are SGHVS and FQNEAQ. Trimming took off 0 bases at V and 2 bases at J, with 7 bases between the two ends. CDR3 DNA: TGTGCCAGCAGCTTAGCGTCAGCAAACTATGGCTACACCTTC. As protein: CASSLASANYGYTF.

This clonotype came up many times. The CDR3 loop reads CASSLGPHGEQFF. The CDR3 bases are TGTGCCAGCAGTTTAGGTCCTCACGGCGAGCAGTTCTTC. The V and J genes are TRBV12-3 or TRBV12-4 and TRBJ2-1; D unclear. The CDR3 loop spans 13 amino acids. The V end lost 1 base, the J end lost 10 bases, and 11 bases lay between the germline ends.

This clonotype was counted between two and nine times. The CDR3 is CASSQTLSPIETQYF. As DNA, the CDR3 is TGTGCCAGCAGCCAAACCTTGTCCCCGATAGAGACCCAGTACTTC. The chain is built from TRBV14 and TRBJ2-5; D not certain. The CDR3 contains 15 residues. Deletions cut 2 bases from V and 4 bases from J, with 14 bases between. Germline CDR1 and CDR2: SGHDN and FVKESK.

For this clonotype: One junction end disagrees with the germline gene, perhaps due to a read error. The rearrangement joins TRBV5-1 to TRBJ2-3; D not resolved. Germline loops: CDR1 SGHRS, CDR2 YFSETQ. The CDR3 is 11 amino acids. CDR3 loop: CACSFGDTQYF. The CDR3, as DNA: TGCGCCTGCAGCTTTGGGGATACGCAGTATTTT.

In this sample, this clonotype turned up a few times. This chain connects TRBV9 to TRBJ1-2; D unclear. Germline V CDR1 and CDR2: SGDLS, YYNGEE. The CDR3 covers 13 residues. The germline V and J ends were trimmed by 3 bases and 6 bases, with 12 bases remaining between them. The CDR3 DNA reads as TGTGCCAGCAGCGCGTTTATGTGGGATGGCTACACCTTC. Its translation is CASSAFMWDGYTF. The whole variable domain, filled in from reference TRBV9 and TRBJ1-2, reads DSGVTQTPKHLITATGQRVTLRCSPRSGDLSVYWYQQSLDQGLQFLIQYYNGEERAKGNILERFSAQQFPDLHSELNLSSLELGDSALYFCASSAFMWDGYTFGSGTRLTVV.

CDR3 bases: TGTGCCACCAGTGATAGGGACAGAACCTACGAGCAGTACTTC. Translating gives CATSDRDRTYEQYF. The genes are TRBV24-1 and TRBJ2-7; 7 bases align to TRBD1. Germline-derived CDR1 and CDR2 are KGHDR and SFDVKD. This CDR3 has 14 residues. V shed 3 bases, J shed 2 bases, and the junction held 3 bases outside the gene matches.